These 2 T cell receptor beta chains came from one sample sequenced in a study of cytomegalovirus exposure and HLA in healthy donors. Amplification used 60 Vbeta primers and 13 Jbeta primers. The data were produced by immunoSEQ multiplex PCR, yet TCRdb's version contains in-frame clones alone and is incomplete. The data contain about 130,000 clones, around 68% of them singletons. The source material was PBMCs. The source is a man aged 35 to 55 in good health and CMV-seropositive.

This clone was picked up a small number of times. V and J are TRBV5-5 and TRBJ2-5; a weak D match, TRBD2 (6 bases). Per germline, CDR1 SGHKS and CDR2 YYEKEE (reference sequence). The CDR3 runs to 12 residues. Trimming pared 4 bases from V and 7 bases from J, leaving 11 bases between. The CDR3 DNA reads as TGTGCCAGCAGCATAGCGGACGGGACCCAGTACTTC. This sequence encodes CASSIADGTQYF.

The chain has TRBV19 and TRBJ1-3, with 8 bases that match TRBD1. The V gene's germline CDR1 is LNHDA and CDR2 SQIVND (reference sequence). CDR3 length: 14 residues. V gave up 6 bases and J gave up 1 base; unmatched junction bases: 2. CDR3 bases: TGTGCCAGTAGGACAGGGGATTCTGGAAACACCATATATTTT. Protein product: CASRTGDSGNTIYF.